This T cell receptor beta chain is drawn from a study of blood T cell repertoires in COVID-19. The overall study: Samples of COVID-19 (acute and convalescent) were obtained from the United States, Italy and Spain.

Under the authors' procedure: Nucleated cell number was recorded as an estimate derived from reference gene primer amplification. The protocol was immunoSEQ multiplex PCR, while the TCRdb copy is restricted to in-frame clones and leaves out a portion. V, J and clone size were drawn from that table, and D and trimming were deduced from the DNA. The sample has 410,000 or so clones, about nine tenths seen once. The sequence derives from a woman aged 30 to 39 with active or convalescent COVID-19. The sample taken for sequencing was peripheral blood.

CDR3 sequence reads: CASSSGLADTPYEQYF. The DNA for the CDR3 is TGTGCCAGCAGTTCGGGACTAGCGGACACTCCCTACGAGCAGTACTTC. The chain is built from TRBV27 and TRBJ2-7, with 11 bases identical to TRBD2. CDR1 is MNHEY, CDR2 SMNVEV, per germline (reference sequence). V lost 4 bases and J lost 2; bases outside the gene matches: 7. The CDR3 sequence is 16 residues long.